Listed here are 5 T cell receptor beta chains from one sample, sequenced in a study of technical replicates of blood from a few donors (dated 2017 in TCRdb). Preparation of the library involved the immunoSEQ multiplex PCR assay. The table comes from immuneACCESS by way of TCRdb, which keeps in-frame sequences with V and J called. Part of the clones is missing from these tables; in studies checked, under half for an unresolved V gene and the rest for unknown reasons. The sample profile shows some 69,000 clones; roughly 88% of them were found once. The ten largest clonotypes hold 4% to 5% of the sample. The sample consisted of PBMCs. These receptor sequences come from a human donor in good health. Some clones in this sample may be carry-over from other donors' samples.

This sequence joins TRBV7-3 and TRBJ2-5; the match to TRBD2 covers 9 bases. The ends lost 5 bases at V and 2 bases at J; junction bases unmatched: 6. Germline loops: CDR1 SGHTA, CDR2 FQGTGA. The CDR3 runs to 15 residues. The CDR3 here is CASSASGGTQETQYF. The DNA for the CDR3 is TGTGCCAGCAGCGCAAGCGGGGGGACGCAAGAGACCCAGTACTTC.

The rearrangement joins TRBV9 to TRBJ1-3, with 7 bases fitting TRBD1. This CDR3 is built from 14 residues. The J segment lost 4 bases and the V segment lost 0 bases, leaving 1 base of the junction unmatched. The V gene's germline CDR1 is SGDLS and CDR2 YYNGEE. In DNA, the CDR3 is TGTGCCAGCAGCGTAGCACAGGGGGGAAACACCATATATTTT. It is translated as CASSVAQGGNTIYF.

The J gene is TRBJ2-3, the V gene TRBV7-3; tentative D call: TRBD1 (5 bases). Germline values: CDR1 SGHTA, CDR2 FQGTGA. Deletions cut 4 bases from V and 10 bases from J, with 15 bases between. The CDR3 runs 13 residues. CDR3 protein: CASSYQGPNAQYF. The CDR3 DNA sequence: TGTGCCAGCAGCTACCAGGGCCCCAACGCGCAGTATTTT.

This clone was counted once. This CDR3 is CASSVRGSGANVLTF. The CDR3 nucleotides are TGTGCCAGTAGTGTCCGGGGTTCCGGGGCCAACGTCCTGACTTTC. The rearrangement uses TRBV19 and TRBJ2-6; D perhaps matches TRBD2 (5 bases). Trimming shortened V by 5 bases and J by 4 bases, and 12 bases separated the two germline ends. Germline V gene sequence: CDR1 LNHDA, CDR2 SQIVND (reference sequence). This CDR3 spans 15 amino acids.

The chain couples TRBV7-9 to TRBJ1-3, with TRBD1 identical over 8 bases. The CDR3 extends over 16 amino acids. Germline V CDR1 and CDR2: SEHNR, FQNEAQ (reference sequence). Trimming removed 6 bases from V and 2 bases from J; junction bases left unmatched: 9. The CDR3 sequence is CASRPGQASPGNTIYF. DNA of the CDR3: TGTGCCAGCAGACCGGGACAGGCGAGTCCTGGAAACACCATATATTTT. Full variable domain (outside the CDR3, taken from reference TRBV7-9 and TRBJ1-3): DTGVSQNPRHKITKRGQNVTFRCDPISEHNRLYWYRQTLGQGPEFLTYFQNEAQLEKSRLLSDRFSAERPKGSFSTLEIQRTEQGDSAMYLCASRPGQASPGNTIYFGEGSWLTVV.